A single T cell receptor (beta chain) is shown here with its context. V lost 8 bases and J 0 bases, leaving 7 bases between the germline ends. This CDR3 region has 13 residues. Germline values: CDR1 MGHDK, CDR2 SYGVNS. Original handling: The authors estimated nucleated cell counts from reference gene primer amplification. The table came from immunoSEQ multiplex PCR; TCRdb's copy has only in-frame clones and leaves some out. The V and J calls and clone size are taken from that table; D and trimming were inferred from the DNA. Altogether approximately 87,000 clones are present, around 88% being singletons, with the ten largest covering about 15%. This sample stems from a study of blood T cell repertoires in COVID-19. Study background: The United States, Italy and Spain provided the acute and convalescent COVID-19 samples. T cells, B-cell-depleted T cells, or PBMCs supplied cDNA or gDNA.

Sequencing was done on a sample of peripheral blood. The TCR comes from a man between 70 and 80 years old with active or convalescent COVID-19. This rearrangement joins TRBV25-1 to TRBJ2-2; D unclear. This CDR3 reads CASSDANTGELFF. The CDR3 region has the DNA TGTGCCAGCTCAGATGCGAACACCGGGGAGCTGTTTTTT.